This T cell receptor beta chain was found in a study of blood T cell repertoires in COVID-19. Study context: The United States, Italy and Spain provided the acute and convalescent COVID-19 samples. The analysed material was cDNA or gDNA that came from T cells, B-cell-depleted T cells, or PBMCs.

Under the authors' procedure: For nucleated cells, counts were estimated from reference gene primer amplification. Data came from immunoSEQ multiplex PCR; TCRdb stores just in-frame clones and leaves some out. That table supplies the V and J calls and clone size; D and trimming were determined from the DNA. This table holds roughly 250,000 clones, roughly nine tenths found once. Germline values: CDR1 MNHNY, CDR2 SVGAGI (reference sequence). The J segment lost 7 bases and the V segment lost 6 bases, leaving 6 bases of the junction unmatched. This CDR3 comprises 14 residues. The TCR sequence derives from a man between 60 and 70 years old who had recovered from COVID-19. The chain employs TRBV6-6 and TRBJ1-4; 9 bases align to TRBD1. Sequencing was done on a sample of peripheral blood. The DNA of the CDR3 is TGTGCCAGCAGGGAGGACAGGGGAACTGAAAAACTGTTTTTT. Its protein is CASREDRGTEKLFF.